Detailed here is one T cell receptor beta chain. The antigen remains unidentified. These data originate in a study of CD8+ T cells in alopecia areata. On the study more broadly: Tofacitinib therapy lasting 6 to 18 months was followed by 6 months off drug. Study-level results: Many expanded lesional clones persisted in scalp and blood during tofacitinib treatment.

The CDR3 has 15 amino acids. V was pared by 5 bases and J by 4 bases, with 17 bases between. Germline CDR1 and CDR2: SGHDN and FVKESK. Regarding treatment: oral pan-JAK inhibitor, 5-10 mg twice daily. RNA was isolated and reverse transcribed to cDNA, the sequencing template. The table came from immunoSEQ multiplex PCR; TCRdb's copy has only in-frame clones and leaves some out. The data hold some 150,000 clones, with approximately 86% observed a single time. The sequence was collected from a human donor with alopecia areata. The source material was CD8+ T cells sorted from blood, sampled at week 4, from a patient treated with tofacitinib. The chain combines TRBV14 with TRBJ1-2; D may be TRBD1 (6 bases). CDR3 amino acids: CASSNKRGAAYGYTF. The CDR3 region has the DNA TGTGCCAGCAGCAACAAACGGGGGGCGGCCTATGGCTACACCTTC.